Sequencing of this TCR beta chain was carried out in a study of blood T cell repertoires in COVID-19. Authors' analysis steps: Estimates of nucleated cell counts were drawn from the amplification of reference gene primers. Generated by immunoSEQ multiplex PCR, the TCRdb table keeps only in-frame clones and is missing some. The V and J calls and clone size were taken over from that table, and D and trimming were inferred from the DNA. The top ten hold 9.5% to 15% of the sample, which has around 84,000 clones, around 80% seen once. The CDR3 totals 15 residues. Germline assignment: CDR1 LGHDT and CDR2 YNNKEL (reference sequence). Between the trimmed V and J ends, which lost 2 bases and 9 bases, there was a span of 17 bases.

The chain joins TRBV3-1 (or the pseudogene TRBV3-2) to TRBJ2-1; perhaps TRBD2 as D (5 bases). The material sequenced was peripheral blood. This sequence was found in a woman between 35 and 50 years old with active or convalescent COVID-19. In nucleotides, the CDR3 is TGTGCCAGCAGCCAAAGGACCGCTACTAGTGGTGAGCAGTTCTTC. Amino acids: CASSQRTATSGEQFF.